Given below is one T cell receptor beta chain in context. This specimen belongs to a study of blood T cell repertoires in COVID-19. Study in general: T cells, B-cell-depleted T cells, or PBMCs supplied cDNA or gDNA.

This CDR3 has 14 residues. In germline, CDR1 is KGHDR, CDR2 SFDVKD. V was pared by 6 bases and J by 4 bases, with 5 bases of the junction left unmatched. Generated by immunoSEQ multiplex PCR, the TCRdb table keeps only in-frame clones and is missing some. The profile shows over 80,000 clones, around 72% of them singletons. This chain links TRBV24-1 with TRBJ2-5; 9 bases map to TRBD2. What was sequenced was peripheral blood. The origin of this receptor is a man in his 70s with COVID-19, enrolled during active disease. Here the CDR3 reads CATSLAGVAETQYF. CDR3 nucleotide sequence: TGTGCCACCAGTTTAGCGGGAGTGGCAGAGACCCAGTACTTC.